This TCR beta chain is from a study of T cell repertoires in cytomegalovirus infection (dated by TCRdb to about 2019). For the study in its entirety: The peptide stimulations were aimed at well-studied HLA-B-restricted epitopes as well as recently identified HLA-C-restricted CMV epitopes, whose presentation resists viral immunomodulation. The HLA type of each donor mattered for the analysis, because public TCR beta signatures pointed to carriage of CMV infection along with the matching HLA type. Overall results and qualifications from the work: Carriers of CMV infection plus the relevant HLA type were discriminated by the cumulative frequency of public TCR beta family members in the study cohort and in an independent 352-donor cohort. In the ex vivo response, HLA-C-restricted CMV-specific TCR beta clonotypes were dominant, and in two of eight donors the single most frequent clonotype came from this HLA-C-restricted group.

Sequencing took place on an Illumina HiSeq 1500. TCRdb trimmed public reads at Q25 via fastp, called clones via MiXCR and kept in-frame beta chains. Rows are combined by CDR3 protein, so each entry shows the most common genes and DNA. For this sample the table gives about 500,000 distinct CDR3 sequences, of which about 33% were detected only once. The ten largest account for 17% of the sample. Points on this clonotype: Its recognized antigen is unknown. No base quality values were provided; no much bigger clone lies one nucleotide off.

From a lookup of the germline V gene, CDR1 and CDR2 are SGHVS and FNYEAQ. Inclusive of the bounding cysteine and phenylalanine, the CDR3 is 17 residues long. CDR3 DNA is the only sequence kept; it has 51 bases, read in frame from the first base. V gives up 4 bases and J gives up 11 bases, and the segment between their germline ends measures 29 bases. In light of the paper, this sample's treatment or condition label describes: in vitro stimulation with specific CMV peptide epitopes to enrich CMV-specific T cells. This TCR derives from a human donor in good health (CMV status not recorded). Some clones in this sample may be carry-over from other donors' samples. Recombination connected TRBV7-6 to TRBJ1-1; the D gene is perhaps TRBD1, on 6 matching bases. The sequenced sample was cultured PBMCs, obtained from culture after CMV antigen stimulation. Read as DNA, the sequence is TGTGCCAGCAGCTCCCGAAGGGGGGATCCTCGGTTTTTTGGTGCTTTCTTT. Protein translation: CASSSRRGDPRFFGAFF. The full variable domain, with segments outside the CDR3 supplied by the reference TRBV7-6 and TRBJ1-1 proteins, appears as GAGVSQSPRYKVTKRGQDVALRCDPISGHVSLYWYRQALGQGPEFLTYFNYEAQQDKSGLPNDRFSAERPEGSISTLTIQRTEQRDSAMYRCASSSRRGDPRFFGAFFGQGTRLTVV.